Listed below are T cell receptor beta chains from one sample, sequenced in a study of human versus mouse CDR3 diversity and MHC coevolution. Here immunoSEQ multiplex PCR was the method, and the copy in TCRdb shows in-frame clones only, minus some. Among roughly 86,000 clones listed, roughly 95% were seen once. Sequencing was carried out using naive CD4+ T cells from blood. The source is a person aged 30-70 years in good health. The CDR3 runs from the conserved cysteine through the conserved F or W. A D gene is named only where the DNA matches it firmly. Some rows have no size entry. The others give once, few or many, or a class for an expanded clone.

J gene: TRBJ2-2
clone size: .
V gene: TRBV6-5
D gene: .
CDR3 DNA: TGTGCCAGCAGCCGAGGGACTAACACCGGGGAGCTGTTTTTT
CDR3 protein: CASSRGTNTGELFF

J gene: TRBJ2-3
clone size: .
V gene: TRBV19
D gene: TRBD2
CDR3 DNA: TGTGCCAGTAGTTCCGGACTAGCGGGGAGCACAGATACGCAGTATTTT
CDR3 protein: CASSSGLAGSTDTQYF

J gene: TRBJ2-1
clone size: .
V gene: TRBV7-9
D gene: .
CDR3 DNA: TGTGCCAGCAGCTTAGTGGGGGGGGCCGGCAATGAGCAGTTCTTC
CDR3 protein: CASSLVGGAGNEQFF

J gene: TRBJ1-1
clone size: .
V gene: TRBV11-1
D gene: TRBD1
CDR3 DNA: TGTGCCAGCAGAGGACAGGGTATCACTGAAGCTTTCTTT
CDR3 protein: CASRGQGITEAFF

J gene: TRBJ2-1
clone size: .
V gene: TRBV7-2
D gene: TRBD1
CDR3 DNA: TGTGCCAGCAGCTTACCCGGGACAGGGGTTAATGAGCAGTTCTTC
CDR3 protein: CASSLPGTGVNEQFF

J gene: TRBJ1-4
clone size: .
V gene: TRBV30
D gene: .
CDR3 DNA: TGTGCCTGGGGCCCCGCAACTAATGAAAAACTGTTTTTT
CDR3 protein: CAWGPATNEKLFF

J gene: TRBJ1-2
clone size: .
V gene: TRBV7-2
D gene: TRBD1
CDR3 DNA: TGTGCCAGCAGCGCCGGAGGGACAGCTTCTAACTATGGCTACACCTTC
CDR3 protein: CASSAGGTASNYGYTF

J gene: TRBJ2-1
clone size: .
V gene: TRBV9
D gene: TRBD2
CDR3 DNA: TGTGCCAGCAGCGTAGCTTCTGGTAGCGGGACTTACAATGAGCAGTTCTTC
CDR3 protein: CASSVASGSGTYNEQFF

J gene: TRBJ2-1
clone size: .
V gene: TRBV27
D gene: .
CDR3 DNA: TGTGCCAGCAGTTTACGAGCTAGCGGACAGACCTACAATGAGCAGTTCTTC
CDR3 protein: CASSLRASGQTYNEQFF

J gene: TRBJ2-7
clone size: .
V gene: TRBV19
D gene: TRBD2
CDR3 DNA: TGTGCCAGTAGTACCCGCCTAGCGGGAGAGGGCGAGCAGTACTTC
CDR3 protein: CASSTRLAGEGEQYF

J gene: TRBJ2-7
clone size: .
V gene: TRBV18
D gene: .
CDR3 DNA: TGTGCCAGCTCGCGCGGGGACAGCTCCTACGAGCAGTACTTC
CDR3 protein: CASSRGDSSYEQYF

J gene: TRBJ2-7
clone size: .
V gene: TRBV7-3
D gene: TRBD2
CDR3 DNA: TGTGCCAGCAGCTTAAAGGGCGGGGGCGAGCAGTACTTC
CDR3 protein: CASSLKGGGEQYF

J gene: TRBJ2-7
clone size: .
V gene: TRBV11-3
D gene: TRBD2
CDR3 DNA: TGTGCCAGCAGCAAAACTAGCGGGAACGAGCAGTACTTC
CDR3 protein: CASSKTSGNEQYF

J gene: TRBJ1-5
clone size: .
V gene: TRBV29-1
D gene: .
CDR3 DNA: TGCAGCGTTGCGGGGCAGGGGAATCAGCCCCAGCATTTT
CDR3 protein: CSVAGQGNQPQHF

J gene: TRBJ2-3
clone size: .
V gene: TRBV7-3
D gene: TRBD2
CDR3 DNA: TGTGCCAGCAGCCCCCCCGGGACTAGCGGGAGCTCAGATACGCAGTATTTT
CDR3 protein: CASSPPGTSGSSDTQYF

J gene: TRBJ1-3
clone size: .
V gene: TRBV5-1
D gene: .
CDR3 DNA: TGCGCCAGCAGCTTGGTAGCGGGGCTCTCTGGAAACACCATATATTTT
CDR3 protein: CASSLVAGLSGNTIYF

J gene: TRBJ1-2
clone size: .
V gene: TRBV5-1
D gene: TRBD1
CDR3 DNA: TGCGCCAGCAGCTTGGAGACAGGGGCGGGGTATGGCTACACCTTC
CDR3 protein: CASSLETGAGYGYTF

J gene: TRBJ2-7
clone size: .
V gene: TRBV10-3
D gene: .
CDR3 DNA: TGTGCCATCAGTGAGGCCCAGGGGAAAAACGAGCAGTACTTC
CDR3 protein: CAISEAQGKNEQYF

J gene: TRBJ1-1
clone size: .
V gene: TRBV5-1
D gene: .
CDR3 DNA: TGCGCCAGCAGCACACAGGCCTCGAACACTGAAGCTTTCTTT
CDR3 protein: CASSTQASNTEAFF

J gene: TRBJ2-7
clone size: .
V gene: TRBV5-4
D gene: TRBD2
CDR3 DNA: TGTGCCAGCAGCTTGGTCGGGAGGGTTCCCCACGAGCAGTACTTC
CDR3 protein: CASSLVGRVPHEQYF

J gene: TRBJ1-1
clone size: once
V gene: TRBV18
D gene: .
CDR3 DNA: TGTGCCAGCTCACCTCTTCAGGGAAGGAGAGGGAACACTGAAGCTTTCTTT
CDR3 protein: CASSPLQGRRGNTEAFF

J gene: TRBJ1-1
clone size: .
V gene: TRBV15
D gene: TRBD1
CDR3 DNA: TGTGCCACCAGCAGAGATCCCCAGGGGGACACTGAAGCTTTCTTT
CDR3 protein: CATSRDPQGDTEAFF

J gene: TRBJ1-6
clone size: .
V gene: TRBV5-1
D gene: .
CDR3 DNA: TGCGCCAGCAGCGCCGCGACAGGTAGCGTCTCACCCCTCCACTTT
CDR3 protein: CASSAATGSVSPLHF

J gene: TRBJ1-6
clone size: .
V gene: TRBV6-1
D gene: TRBD1
CDR3 DNA: TGTGCCAGCAGTGATAGACAGGGGGGGTTTTCACCCCTCCACTTT
CDR3 protein: CASSDRQGGFSPLHF

J gene: TRBJ2-1
clone size: .
V gene: TRBV2
D gene: .
CDR3 DNA: TGTGCCAGCAAGAGGGCGTACAATGAGCAGTTCTTC
CDR3 protein: CASKRAYNEQFF

J gene: TRBJ2-7
clone size: .
V gene: TRBV30
D gene: .
CDR3 DNA: TGTGCCTGGAGTGTACCCAGCGACGAGCAGTACTTC
CDR3 protein: CAWSVPSDEQYF

J gene: TRBJ1-2
clone size: .
V gene: TRBV14
D gene: .
CDR3 DNA: TGTGCCAGCAGCCAACGCCGGACAAGAAGGGAGGTCAACTATGGCTACACCTTC
CDR3 protein: CASSQRRTRREVNYGYTF

J gene: TRBJ1-3
clone size: .
V gene: TRBV29-1
D gene: .
CDR3 DNA: TGCAGCGTTGTGACACCAAACTCCGGAAACACCATATATTTT
CDR3 protein: CSVVTPNSGNTIYF

J gene: TRBJ2-7
clone size: .
V gene: TRBV27
D gene: TRBD2
CDR3 DNA: TGTGCCAGCAGTCGGGGGGTGGCCGACGAGCAGTACTTC
CDR3 protein: CASSRGVADEQYF